These 8 T cell receptor beta chains originate from one sample sequenced in a study of cytomegalovirus exposure and HLA in healthy donors. The PCR contained 60 Vbeta and 13 Jbeta primers. Some clones are missing from TCRdb's copy, which holds only in-frame ones; the method was immunoSEQ multiplex PCR. The sample consists of roughly 240,000 clones, 78% of them appearing once. Material for sequencing was PBMCs. These receptors all come from a boy younger than 18 in good health and CMV-seronegative.

This clone was counted between two and nine times. The V and J genes are TRBV9 and TRBJ1-6; 9 bases fit TRBD1. The CDR3 runs to 14 residues. With V trimmed by 3 bases and J by 10 bases, 5 bases remained unmatched. CDR1 is SGDLS, CDR2 YYNGEE, per germline. CDR3 amino acids: CASSGTGESSPLHF. CDR3 coding DNA: TGTGCCAGCAGCGGGACAGGGGAGAGCTCACCCCTCCACTTT. The full variable domain, in which reference TRBV9 and TRBJ1-6 provide the parts outside the CDR3, is DSGVTQTPKHLITATGQRVTLRCSPRSGDLSVYWYQQSLDQGLQFLIQYYNGEERAKGNILERFSAQQFPDLHSELNLSSLELGDSALYFCASSGTGESSPLHFGNGTRLTVT.

The gene calls are TRBV19 and TRBJ2-6; TRBD1 is a possible D gene (5 bases). The ends were cut back, 3 bases at V and 0 bases at J, with 9 bases in the middle. The CDR3 covers 16 residues. CDR1 is LNHDA, CDR2 SQIVND, per germline (reference sequence). CDR3 sequence: CASSIGAASGANVLTF. DNA for the CDR3: TGTGCCAGTAGTATTGGGGCAGCCTCTGGGGCCAACGTCCTGACTTTC. Combining the CDR3 with reference TRBV19 and TRBJ2-6 gives the whole variable domain DGGITQSPKYLFRKEGQNVTLSCEQNLNHDAMYWYRQDPGQGLRLIYYSQIVNDFQKGDIAEGYSVSREKKESFPLTVTSAQKNPTAFYLCASSIGAASGANVLTFGAGSRLTVL.

This sequence joins TRBV7-6 and TRBJ2-7, with D possibly being TRBD1 (7 bases). The CDR3 is 17 residues long. Per germline, CDR1 SGHVS and CDR2 FNYEAQ. Trimming removed 5 bases at V and 3 bases at J, with 23 bases between. The CDR3, as DNA: TGTGCCAGCAGCCACCAGGGGGGCCACCTGACTGGCTACGAGCAGTACTTC. Its protein product is CASSHQGGHLTGYEQYF.

The gene calls are TRBV9 and TRBJ1-1; D is ambiguous. The ends were cut back, 2 bases at V and 5 bases at J, with 13 bases in the middle. The germline V gene has CDR1 SGDLS and CDR2 YYNGEE. This CDR3 contains 14 residues. The CDR3 protein is CASSVFRAGTEAFF. Written as DNA, the CDR3 is TGTGCCAGCAGCGTGTTTCGGGCGGGGACTGAAGCTTTCTTT.

This clone came up a few times. The rearrangement links TRBV19 to TRBJ1-1, with D possibly matching TRBD1 (6 bases). Trimming stripped 7 bases from V and 3 bases from J, with 24 bases between. Germline lookup yields CDR1 LNHDA and CDR2 SQIVND (reference sequence). The CDR3 runs to 17 residues. CDR3 loop: CASTTLQGRLADTEAFF. The CDR3 DNA reads TGTGCCAGTACCACCCTACAGGGCCGGTTGGCAGACACTGAAGCTTTCTTT. Full variable domain (missing parts from reference TRBV19 and TRBJ1-1): DGGITQSPKYLFRKEGQNVTLSCEQNLNHDAMYWYRQDPGQGLRLIYYSQIVNDFQKGDIAEGYSVSREKKESFPLTVTSAQKNPTAFYLCASTTLQGRLADTEAFFGQGTRLTVV.

The chain employs TRBV27 and TRBJ1-5; D gene ambiguous. The CDR3 is 16 amino acids. V gave up 2 bases and J gave up 0 bases, with 11 bases separating them. Germline V lookup: CDR1 MNHEY, CDR2 SMNVEV (reference sequence). CDR3 nucleotides: TGTGCCAGCAGTTTAGGTCCCCCACATAGCAATCAGCCCCAGCATTTT. It specifies CASSLGPPHSNQPQHF.

The V call is TRBV5-4, the J call TRBJ1-5; no definite D call. Per germline, CDR1 SGHNT and CDR2 YYREEE (reference sequence). The CDR3 loop spans 14 amino acids. Between the trimmed V and J ends, which lost 4 bases and 4 bases, there was a span of 12 bases. The CDR3 coding sequence is TGTGCCAGCAGCCAAGGAGAAGAAAATCAGCCCCAGCATTTT. Protein product: CASSQGEENQPQHF. The variable domain in full, with the rest retrieved from reference TRBV5-4 and TRBJ1-5, is ETGVTQSPTHLIKTRGQQVTLRCSSQSGHNTVSWYQQALGQGPQFIFQYYREEENGRGNFPPRFSGLQFPNYSSELNVNALELDDSALYLCASSQGEENQPQHFGDGTRLSIL.

In its sample, this clone was seen a few times. The chain carries TRBV5-1 and TRBJ2-2; TRBD2 matches 7 bases. The CDR3 has 16 residues. Germline-derived CDR1 and CDR2 are SGHRS and YFSETQ. Unmatched junction bases numbered 5, after V lost 0 bases and J lost 3 bases. As DNA, the CDR3 is TGCGCCAGCAGCTTGGGACTAGCAGATTACACCGGGGAGCTGTTTTTT. It yields the protein CASSLGLADYTGELFF.